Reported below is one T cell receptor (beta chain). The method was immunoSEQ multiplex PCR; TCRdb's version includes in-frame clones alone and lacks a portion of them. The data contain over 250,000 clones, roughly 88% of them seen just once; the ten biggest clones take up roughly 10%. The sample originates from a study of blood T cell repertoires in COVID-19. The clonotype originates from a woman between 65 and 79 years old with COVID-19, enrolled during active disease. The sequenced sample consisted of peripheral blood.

In nucleotides, the CDR3 is TGTGCCAGCAGTTACCCCGGGGAGCCCTACGAGCAGTACTTC. Encoded protein: CASSYPGEPYEQYF. The chain links TRBV6-5 to TRBJ2-7, with D perhaps TRBD2 (5 bases). Trimming took 2 bases from V and 2 from J, leaving 10 bases between them. The V gene's germline CDR1 is MNHEY and CDR2 SVGAGI. The CDR3 is made up of 14 amino acids.